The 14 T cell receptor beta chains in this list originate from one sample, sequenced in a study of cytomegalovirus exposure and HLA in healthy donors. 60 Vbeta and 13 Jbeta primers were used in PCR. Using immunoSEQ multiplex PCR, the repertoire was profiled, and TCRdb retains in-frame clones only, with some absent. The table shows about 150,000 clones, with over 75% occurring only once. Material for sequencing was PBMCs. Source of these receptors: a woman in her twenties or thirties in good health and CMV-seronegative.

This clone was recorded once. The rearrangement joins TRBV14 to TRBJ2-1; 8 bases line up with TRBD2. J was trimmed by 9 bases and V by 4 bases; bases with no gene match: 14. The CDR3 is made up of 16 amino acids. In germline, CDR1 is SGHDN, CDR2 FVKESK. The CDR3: CASSLTGTRAIGEQFF. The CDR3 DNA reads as TGTGCCAGCAGCCTTACCGGGACTAGGGCTATTGGTGAGCAGTTCTTC.

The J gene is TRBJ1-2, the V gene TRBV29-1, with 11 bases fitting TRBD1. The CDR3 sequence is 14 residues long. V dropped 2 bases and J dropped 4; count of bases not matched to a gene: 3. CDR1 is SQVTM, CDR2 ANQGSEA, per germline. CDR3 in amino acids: CSVEKGQGVYGYTF. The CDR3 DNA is TGCAGCGTTGAAAAGGGACAGGGGGTCTATGGCTACACCTTC.

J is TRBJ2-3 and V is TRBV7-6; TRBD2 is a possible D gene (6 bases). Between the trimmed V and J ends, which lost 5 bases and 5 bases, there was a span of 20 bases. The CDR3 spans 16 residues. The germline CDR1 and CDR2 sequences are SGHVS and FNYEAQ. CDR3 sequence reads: CASSTRDSSLGDTQYF. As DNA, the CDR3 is TGTGCCAGCAGCACCAGGGACTCCTCGTTAGGAGATACGCAGTATTTT.

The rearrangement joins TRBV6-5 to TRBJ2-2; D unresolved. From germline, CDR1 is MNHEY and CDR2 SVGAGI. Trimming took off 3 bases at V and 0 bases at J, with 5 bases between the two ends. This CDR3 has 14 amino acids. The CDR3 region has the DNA TGTGCCAGCAGTTATAGTCCGAACACCGGGGAGCTGTTTTTT. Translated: CASSYSPNTGELFF.

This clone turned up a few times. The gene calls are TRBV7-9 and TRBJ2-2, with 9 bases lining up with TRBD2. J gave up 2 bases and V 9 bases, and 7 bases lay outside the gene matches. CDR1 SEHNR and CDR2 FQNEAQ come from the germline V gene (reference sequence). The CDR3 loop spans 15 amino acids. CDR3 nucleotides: TGTGCCAGGGGGCTAGCGGGACATAACACCGGGGAGCTGTTTTTT. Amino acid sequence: CARGLAGHNTGELFF.

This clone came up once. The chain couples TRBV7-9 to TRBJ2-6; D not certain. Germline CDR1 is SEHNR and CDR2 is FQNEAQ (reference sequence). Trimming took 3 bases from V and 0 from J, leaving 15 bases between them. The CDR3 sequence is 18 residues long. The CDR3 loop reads CASSFIDFRSSGANVLTF. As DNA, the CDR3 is TGTGCCAGCAGCTTTATCGACTTCCGGAGCTCTGGGGCCAACGTCCTGACTTTC. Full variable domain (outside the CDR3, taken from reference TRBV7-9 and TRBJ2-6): DTGVSQNPRHKITKRGQNVTFRCDPISEHNRLYWYRQTLGQGPEFLTYFQNEAQLEKSRLLSDRFSAERPKGSFSTLEIQRTEQGDSAMYLCASSFIDFRSSGANVLTFGAGSRLTVL.

The CDR3 loop reads CASSPPNLANNEQFF. In DNA form, the CDR3 reads TGTGCCAGCTCACCACCGAACCTAGCGAACAATGAGCAGTTCTTC. This chain joins TRBV18 and TRBJ2-1; a possible D gene is TRBD2 (6 bases). With 0 bases removed from V and 5 bases from J, the gap between germline ends came to 11 bases. Germline CDR1 reads KGHSH; CDR2 reads LQKENI. CDR3 length: 15 residues.

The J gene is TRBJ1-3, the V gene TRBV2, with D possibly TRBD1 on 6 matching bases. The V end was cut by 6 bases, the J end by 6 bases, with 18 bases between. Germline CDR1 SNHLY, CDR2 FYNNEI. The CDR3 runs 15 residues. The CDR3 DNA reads TGTGCCAGCAGGGGGCCCTCAGGGGAGATAAACACCATATATTTT. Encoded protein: CASRGPSGEINTIYF.

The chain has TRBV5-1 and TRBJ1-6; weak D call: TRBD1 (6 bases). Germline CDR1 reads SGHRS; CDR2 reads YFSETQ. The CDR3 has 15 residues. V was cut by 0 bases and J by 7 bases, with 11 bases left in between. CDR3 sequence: CASSLGTALNSPLHF. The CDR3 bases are TGCGCCAGCAGCTTGGGGACAGCCTTAAATTCACCCCTCCACTTT. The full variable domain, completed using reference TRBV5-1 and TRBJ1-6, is KAGVTQTPRYLIKTRGQQVTLSCSPISGHRSVSWYQQTPGQGLQFLFEYFSETQRNKGNFPGRFSGRQFSNSRSEMNVSTLELGDSALYLCASSLGTALNSPLHFGNGTRLTVT.

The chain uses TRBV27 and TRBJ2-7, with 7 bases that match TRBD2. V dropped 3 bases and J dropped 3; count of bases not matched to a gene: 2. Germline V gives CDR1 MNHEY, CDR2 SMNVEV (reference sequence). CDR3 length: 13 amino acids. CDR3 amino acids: CASSLERGYEQYF. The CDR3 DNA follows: TGTGCCAGCAGTTTGGAGCGGGGCTACGAGCAGTACTTC.

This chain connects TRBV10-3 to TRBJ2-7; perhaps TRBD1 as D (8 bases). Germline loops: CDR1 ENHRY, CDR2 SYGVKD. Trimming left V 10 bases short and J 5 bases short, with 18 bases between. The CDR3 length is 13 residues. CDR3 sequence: CASREAGGDEQYF. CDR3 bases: TGTGCCAGTCGGGAGGCAGGGGGCGACGAGCAGTACTTC.

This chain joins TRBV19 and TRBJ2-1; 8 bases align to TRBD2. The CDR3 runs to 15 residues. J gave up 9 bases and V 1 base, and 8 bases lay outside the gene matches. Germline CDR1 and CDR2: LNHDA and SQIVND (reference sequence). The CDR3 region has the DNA TGTGCCAGTAGTATAGTACGGGGGGGACGACGTGAGCAGTTCTTC. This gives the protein CASSIVRGGRREQFF.

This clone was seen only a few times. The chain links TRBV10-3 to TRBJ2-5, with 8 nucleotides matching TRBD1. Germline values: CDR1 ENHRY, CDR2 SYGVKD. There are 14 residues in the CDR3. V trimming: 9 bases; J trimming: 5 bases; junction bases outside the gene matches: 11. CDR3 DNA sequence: TGTGCCATAAGCGGTGGGACAGGCGGGGAGACCCAGTACTTC. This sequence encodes CAISGGTGGETQYF.

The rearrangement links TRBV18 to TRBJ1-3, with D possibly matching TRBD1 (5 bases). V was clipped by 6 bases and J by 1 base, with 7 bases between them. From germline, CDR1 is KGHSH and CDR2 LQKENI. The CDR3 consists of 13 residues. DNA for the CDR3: TGTGCCAGCTCCACAGGTTCTGGAAACACCATATATTTT. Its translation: CASSTGSGNTIYF.